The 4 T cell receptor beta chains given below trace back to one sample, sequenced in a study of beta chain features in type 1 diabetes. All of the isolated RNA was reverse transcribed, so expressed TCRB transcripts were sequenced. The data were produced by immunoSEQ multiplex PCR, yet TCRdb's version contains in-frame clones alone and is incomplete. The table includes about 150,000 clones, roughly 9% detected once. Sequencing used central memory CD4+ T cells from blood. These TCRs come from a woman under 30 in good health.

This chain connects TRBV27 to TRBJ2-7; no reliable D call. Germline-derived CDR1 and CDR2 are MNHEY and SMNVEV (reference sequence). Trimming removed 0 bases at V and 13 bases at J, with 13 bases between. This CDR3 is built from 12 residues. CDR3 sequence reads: CASSLSHGPSYF. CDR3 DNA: TGTGCCAGCAGTTTATCTCATGGGCCGAGCTACTTC.

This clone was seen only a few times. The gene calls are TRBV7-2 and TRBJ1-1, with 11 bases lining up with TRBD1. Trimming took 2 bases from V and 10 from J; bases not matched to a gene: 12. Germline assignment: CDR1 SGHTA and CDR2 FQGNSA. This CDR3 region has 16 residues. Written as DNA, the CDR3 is TGTGCCAGCAGCTTACAGACATCGGGACAGGGGGGTTCAGCTTTCTTT. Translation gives CASSLQTSGQGGSAFF.

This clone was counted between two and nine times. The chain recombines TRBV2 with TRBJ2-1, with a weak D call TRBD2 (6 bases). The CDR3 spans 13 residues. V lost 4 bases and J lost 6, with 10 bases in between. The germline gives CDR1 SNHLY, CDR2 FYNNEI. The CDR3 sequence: CASSGRLGNEQFF. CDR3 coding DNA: TGTGCCAGCAGTGGCCGACTAGGCAATGAGCAGTTCTTC.

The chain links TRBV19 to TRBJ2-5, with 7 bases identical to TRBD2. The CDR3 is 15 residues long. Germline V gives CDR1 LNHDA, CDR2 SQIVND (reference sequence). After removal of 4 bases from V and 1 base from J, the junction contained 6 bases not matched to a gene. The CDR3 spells CASSSRTGGQETQYF. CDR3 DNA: TGTGCCAGTAGTAGCCGAACGGGGGGCCAAGAGACCCAGTACTTC.